The TCR beta chain described here comes from a study of blood T cells in healthy people across ages (dated by TCRdb to about 2015). Study-wide context: In model experiments, template switching captured roughly one uniquely barcoded TCR beta cDNA molecule for every two T cells. To avoid experimental bias, donors of different ages were randomly spread across the sequencing lanes. Two additional independent replicas of 1 million unique cDNA reads from the same blood draw were analyzed for two donors (one aged 18 to 30 and one aged 80 or older). Donors were grouped into four age groups: young (average roughly 15 years), middle-aged (around 39), aged (around 60) and long-lived (approximately 81). Age-related changes in TCR beta repertoire diversity were measured in the study by deep sequencing normalized with unique cDNA molecular identifiers. What the work shows at the level of the full study, not this receptor alone: A strong correlation was found between observed TCR beta diversity and the percentage of naive T cells measured by flow cytometry. As age increased, observed TCR beta diversity per million T cells dropped in a roughly linear way, and a significant reduction was already evident by age around 41. Estimates of total diversity from one million sequenced T cells were regarded as lower bounds and underestimates. Because profiling used bulk unsorted PBMCs, naive and antigen-experienced compartments could not be compared conclusively. Donor CMV infection status was unknown, potentially confounding age-related changes in expanded clonotypes. Compared with the aged group, the long-lived group had more naive CD4+ T cells, fewer expanded clones and increased TCR diversity, a pattern suggesting age selection.

The library relied on 5' RACE. A second roughly 7 to 11 cycle PCR used a sample-barcoded 5' primer and a J-beta primer mix. Each TCR beta cDNA molecule received a unique molecular identifier from a template-switch 5' adaptor carrying 12 random nucleotides. At least 2.5 million CDR3-containing paired-end reads were obtained from each sample. The Mint cDNA synthesis kit, primed by a TRBC-specific oligonucleotide, was used to synthesize first-strand cDNA from all RNA. After uracil-DNA glycosylase treatment, a first 18-cycle PCR used universal primers M1SS and BC2_uni_R on all cDNA. Turning to the authors' computational methods: Normalization of each sample was performed by random selection of 1 million high-quality reads, each carrying a distinct molecular identifier. Instead of being binned into consensus sequences, reads that shared molecular identifiers were thrown out. MiTCR, with a Q25 quality threshold and the strictest error-elimination algorithm, was used for CDR3 identification, clonotype clustering and error correction. A nonparametric unseen species model with Euler transformation was used to estimate lower-bound total TCR beta diversity. TCRdb's own reprocessing of the public reads used fastp at Q25 and MiXCR and kept productive beta chains. Rows are combined by CDR3 protein, so each entry shows the most common genes and DNA. TCRdb's processing, not the authors' own work, is the source of the V and J calls. The sample table records 1.5 million to 2 million distinct CDR3 sequences; around 40% of these occur just once. The ten most abundant clones make up roughly 24% of the sample.

The approximately 41 donors, aged 6 to 90 years, were systemically healthy Caucasian individuals from Russia. Around 10 milliliters of peripheral blood were collected from each donor into EDTA-treated Vacutainer tubes. Ficoll-Paque density-gradient centrifugation was used to isolate PBMCs, with at least 7 million obtained per sample. Trizol reagent was used to extract total RNA from the PBMCs, yielding at least 5.5 micrograms per sample. The percentages of naive CD45RAhigh/CD27high T cells were determined by flow cytometry on a PBMC aliquot from every donor. The CDR3 contains 13 residues, cysteine and phenylalanine counted. The entry retains the CDR3 DNA only, 39 bases that are in frame from base 1. Compared with germline, V lacks 6 bases and J lacks 4 bases; bases without a gene match: 6. The germline V gene (reference sequence) specifies MNHEY as CDR1 and SMNVEV as CDR2. To note about this clonotype: Its specific antigen is unknown. Base qualities are not provided; no much larger clone lies one nucleotide away.

This TCR was sampled from a human donor in good health. The sequencing sample was made of blood. Recombination joined TRBV27 with TRBJ2-7; 7 bases in between match TRBD1. CDR3 region: CASRLNRGYEQYF. The nucleotide sequence is TGTGCCAGCAGATTGAACAGGGGATACGAGCAGTACTTC.